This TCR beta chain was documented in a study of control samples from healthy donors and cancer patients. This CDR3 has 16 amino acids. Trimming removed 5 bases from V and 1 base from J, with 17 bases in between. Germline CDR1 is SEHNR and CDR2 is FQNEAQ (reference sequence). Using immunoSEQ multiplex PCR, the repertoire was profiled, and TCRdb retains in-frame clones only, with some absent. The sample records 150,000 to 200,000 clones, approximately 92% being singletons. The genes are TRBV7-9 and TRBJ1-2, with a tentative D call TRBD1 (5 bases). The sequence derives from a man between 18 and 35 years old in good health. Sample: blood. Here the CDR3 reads CASSIPTGGDNYGYTF. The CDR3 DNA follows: TGTGCCAGCAGCATCCCCACAGGTGGTGATAACTATGGCTACACCTTC.